Here is one T cell receptor beta chain with its context. Its antigen is undetermined. The junction shows a germline mismatch at one end, possibly a read error. RNA was extracted from bulk tissue without any cell sorting. Distant lung tissue was collected more than 3 cm away from the tumor edge. Between August and November 2014, newly diagnosed, chemotherapy-naive lung cancer patients underwent thoracic surgery in China. Three rounds of nested PCR, following a modified ARM-PCR protocol, produced the TCRbeta library. In TCRdb, the multiplex PCR reads were re-called with MiXCR into one record per CDR3 protein. The data contain about 80,000 distinct CDR3 sequences, roughly 80% of them singletons. The data were taken from a study of tumor and adjacent non-tumor tissue in lung cancer. Study at large: Each sample yielded 4 million to 4.5 million productive TCRbeta reads on average. Points from the study as a whole: In normal lung, the top 100 clones were significantly more dominant than in tumor.

Germline loops: CDR1 SGHAT, CDR2 FQNNGV. The CDR3 runs to 14 residues. This TCR was recovered from a man in his fifties or sixties with non-small cell lung cancer. The chain carries TRBV11-2 and TRBJ2-6, with D perhaps matching TRBD1 (5 bases). The sample consisted of distant non-tumor lung tissue. DNA for the CDR3: TGTGGCAGCAGTCTTATCTCTGGGGCCAACATCCTGTCTTTC. This codes for CGSSLISGANILSF.